The entry that follows covers one T cell receptor (beta chain) sequence. As yet, its antigen is unknown. Held in samples before DNA extraction were about 0.9-11 million cryopreserved PBMC. This specimen belongs to a study of long-term antiretroviral therapy in people with HIV. Sequencing used immunoSEQ v3.0 at survey level. The repertoire was sequenced with immunoSEQ multiplex PCR; TCRdb's copy has only in-frame clones and lacks some. Of 7,000 or so clones detected, approximately 73% appear once; the ten largest clones hold about 30%. Notes on the study in general: From the mid-2000s to the late 2010s, blood was obtained, possibly while participants received older ART regimens. Narrower CDR3 length ranges marked HIV repertoires relative to controls.

Germline V lookup: CDR1 SGHRS, CDR2 YFSETQ. The CDR3 sequence is 15 residues long. Trimming took 0 bases from V and 5 from J; bases not matched to a gene: 5. This material consisted of unsorted PBMCs, taken 0.2 years after starting antiretroviral therapy. This TCR was recovered from a man in his forties with HIV. The rearrangement links TRBV5-1 to TRBJ2-5, with 9 bases lining up with TRBD1. The CDR3 DNA is TGCGCCAGCAGCTTGGAGGGACAGGGTGGGGAGACCCAGTACTTC. Translating it yields CASSLEGQGGETQYF.